This T cell receptor beta chain is drawn from a study of human T cells and chemical hapten exposure. Study-wide findings and caveats: TCRs whose frequency exceeded 1 in 1000 remained the same following DPC sensitization.

Unique molecular identifiers were attached to individual cDNA molecules during library preparation. Authors' analysis steps: The median was around 91,000 TCRs per sample, ranging roughly 23,224 to 750,000. TCRdb re-called the RACE reads with MiXCR, one entry per CDR3 protein. TCRdb, not the authors, supplied the V and J calls. Here the sample spans tens of thousands of distinct CDR3 sequences, about 3.7% being singletons. The CDR3 totals 16 residues. Germline V gene sequence: CDR1 MNHNY, CDR2 SVGAGI (reference sequence). The ends were cut back, 2 bases at V and 0 bases at J, with 12 bases in the middle. This clonotype showed up many times. Its antigen is unidentified. Time point in this sample: healthy volunteer bleed at 6 weeks. Unfractionated whole blood was the source of the extracted total RNA.

V gene TRBV6-6 combines with J gene TRBJ2-3; D might be TRBD2 (5 bases). Material: whole blood. This TCR derives from a human donor in good health. Some clones in this sample may be carry-over from other donors' samples. CDR3 region: CASSYDLAPSTDTQYF. CDR3 nucleotides: TGTGCCAGCAGTTACGATCTAGCACCCAGCACAGATACGCAGTATTTT.